This T cell receptor (beta chain) was recovered during a study of CD8+ T cells in alopecia areata. The treatment denotes: oral pan-JAK inhibitor, 5-10 mg twice daily. This clone was detected once. Extraction and reverse transcription of RNA yielded cDNA as the sequencing template. Clones were read by immunoSEQ multiplex PCR, and TCRdb kept only the in-frame ones, dropping some. The repertoire holds under 300,000 clones, about 60% seen once, with about 0.88% in the top ten. The V gene's germline CDR1 is LNHDA and CDR2 SQIVND (reference sequence). With 5 bases removed from V and 6 bases from J, the gap between germline ends came to 14 bases. This CDR3 is built from 13 residues.

J is TRBJ2-7 and V is TRBV19, with D maybe TRBD1 (6 bases). The sequencing used CD4+ T cells sorted from blood, collected at roughly week 52, from a patient treated with tofacitinib. The clonotype originates from a human donor with alopecia areata. CDR3 amino acids: CASSPRDKGEQYF. The DNA of the CDR3 is TGTGCCAGTAGTCCCCGGGACAAAGGCGAGCAGTACTTC.